What follows describes a single T cell receptor (beta chain). Authors' data handling: Cell counts per sample came from amplifying reference gene primers. Data came from immunoSEQ multiplex PCR; TCRdb stores just in-frame clones and leaves some out. The D gene and trimming were derived from the DNA, and the V and J assignments and clone size from that table. This sample has fewer than 400,000 clones, with about 87% found just once. The data stem from a study of blood T cell repertoires in COVID-19. Whole-study context: Samples taken during acute and convalescent COVID-19 were collected in the United States, Italy and Spain.

Looked up from germline, CDR1 is MDHEN and CDR2 is SYDVKM. This CDR3 comprises 17 residues. With 5 bases removed from V and 5 bases from J, the gap between germline ends came to 24 bases. The origin of this receptor is a human donor in a cohort sampled during active COVID-19. The sequenced sample was peripheral blood. This chain connects TRBV28 to TRBJ2-5; possibly TRBD1 for D (6 bases). DNA of the CDR3: TGTGCCAGCAGTCCTTATCCCGGGACACTCAGGGAGGAGACCCAGTACTTC. Amino acid sequence: CASSPYPGTLREETQYF. Drawing the rest from reference TRBV28 and TRBJ2-5, the complete variable domain is DVKVTQSSRYLVKRTGEKVFLECVQDMDHENMFWYRQDPGLGLRLIYFSYDVKMKEKGDIPEGYSVSREKKERFSLILESASTNQTSMYLCASSPYPGTLREETQYFGPGTRLLVL.